This T cell receptor (beta chain) was identified in a study of metastatic and nonmetastatic thyroid tumors. Background on the study: Repertoires from malignant and benign thyroid patients were compared across blood and tumor or nodule tissue. Findings and caveats of the study: A significant increase in TCR beta diversity was reportedly seen in malignant thyroid tumors relative to benign nodules, in blood and tumor.

This clone has at least ten counts. Its antigen is not known. This CDR3 is also generated by other DNA sequences in the sample. Before thyroid surgery, none of the patients had received any treatment. This CDR3 contains 13 residues. Per germline, CDR1 SGHKS and CDR2 YYEKEE (reference sequence). The V segment lost 4 bases and the J segment 8 bases; nucleotides outside the gene matches: 8. In the original analysis: Researchers built a distant-metastasis classifier for papillary thyroid cancer that drew on CDR3 differences across clinicopathological groups. With MiXCR, TCRdb reprocessed the PCR reads. For this entry, the V and J calls and clone size follow TCRdb and not the study's own pipeline. Of tens of thousands of clones in the sample, roughly 20% were seen once.

Source material: blood. This sequence was found in a female donor with papillary thyroid cancer or a benign thyroid nodule (not recorded which). Some clones in this sample may be carry-over from other donors' samples. This sequence joins TRBV5-5 and TRBJ1-2; 7 positions match TRBD1. The CDR3 nucleotides read TGTGCCAGCAGCCTCGACAGGGTGACGGGCTACACCTTC. This codes for CASSLDRVTGYTF.